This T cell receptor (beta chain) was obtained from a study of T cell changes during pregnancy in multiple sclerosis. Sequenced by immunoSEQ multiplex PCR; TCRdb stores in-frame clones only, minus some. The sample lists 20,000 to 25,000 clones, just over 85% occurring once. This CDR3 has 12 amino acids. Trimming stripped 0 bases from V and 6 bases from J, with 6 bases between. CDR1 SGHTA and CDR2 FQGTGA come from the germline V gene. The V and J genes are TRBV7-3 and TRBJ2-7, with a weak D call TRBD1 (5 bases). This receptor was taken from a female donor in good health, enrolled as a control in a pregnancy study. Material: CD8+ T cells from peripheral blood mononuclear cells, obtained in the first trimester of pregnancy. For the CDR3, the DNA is TGTGCCAGCAGCTTAACCCAGGGCGAGCAGTACTTC. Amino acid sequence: CASSLTQGEQYF.